The entry that follows covers one TCR beta chain sequence. This sample was taken from a study of blood T cell repertoires in COVID-19. Study-wide background: Samples representing acute and convalescent COVID-19 were sourced from the United States, Italy and Spain. Nucleic acid was either cDNA or gDNA, and it came from T cells, B-cell-depleted T cells, or PBMCs.

The CDR3 spans 15 residues. V lost 0 bases, J lost 3 bases, and 10 bases lay in between. Germline V gene data show CDR1 as MGHRA and CDR2 as YSYEKL. In the authors' methods: For nucleated cells, counts were estimated from reference gene primer amplification. Only in-frame clones appear in the TCRdb table, and some are missing; sequencing was by immunoSEQ multiplex PCR. V and J calls and clone size are copied from that table; D and trimming were computed from the DNA. The table has roughly 90,000 clones, more than 75% seen once. The material sequenced was peripheral blood. The chain recombines TRBV4-1 with TRBJ2-3; maybe TRBD1 (5 bases). This TCR was recovered from a human donor in a cohort sampled during active COVID-19. This CDR3 reads CASSQDQGWTDTQYF. The DNA of the CDR3 is TGCGCCAGCAGCCAAGACCAGGGCTGGACAGATACGCAGTATTTT.